This T cell receptor (beta chain) derives from a study of T cell changes during pregnancy in multiple sclerosis. V lost 5 bases and J lost 2, with 14 bases in between. Per germline, CDR1 SGHRS and CDR2 YFSETQ. CDR3 size: 14 residues. The table came from immunoSEQ multiplex PCR; TCRdb's copy has only in-frame clones and leaves some out. The data hold tens of thousands of clones, with roughly 91% observed a single time. This receptor was taken from a female donor in good health, enrolled as a control in a pregnancy study. This chain links TRBV5-1 with TRBJ2-7; D gene uncertain. This sample comprised CD4+ T cells from peripheral blood mononuclear cells, obtained in the third trimester of pregnancy. CDR3 region: CASRGQAQTYEQYF. The CDR3 DNA reads as TGCGCCAGCAGGGGCCAGGCCCAGACCTACGAGCAGTACTTC. Using reference TRBV5-1 and TRBJ2-7 for the parts outside the CDR3, the full variable domain is KAGVTQTPRYLIKTRGQQVTLSCSPISGHRSVSWYQQTPGQGLQFLFEYFSETQRNKGNFPGRFSGRQFSNSRSEMNVSTLELGDSALYLCASRGQAQTYEQYFGPGTRLTVT.